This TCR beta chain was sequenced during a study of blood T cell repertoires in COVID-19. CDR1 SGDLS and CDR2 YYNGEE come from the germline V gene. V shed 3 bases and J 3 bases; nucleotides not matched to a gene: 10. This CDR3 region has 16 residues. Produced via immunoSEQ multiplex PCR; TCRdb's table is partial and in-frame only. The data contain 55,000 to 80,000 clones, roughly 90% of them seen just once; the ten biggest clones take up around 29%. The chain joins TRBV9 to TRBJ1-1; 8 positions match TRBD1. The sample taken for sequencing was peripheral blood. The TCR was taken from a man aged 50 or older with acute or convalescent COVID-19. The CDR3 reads CASSAPGQGIDTEAFF. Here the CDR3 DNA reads TGTGCCAGCAGCGCCCCCGGACAGGGCATTGACACTGAAGCTTTCTTT. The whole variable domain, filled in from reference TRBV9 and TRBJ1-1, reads DSGVTQTPKHLITATGQRVTLRCSPRSGDLSVYWYQQSLDQGLQFLIQYYNGEERAKGNILERFSAQQFPDLHSELNLSSLELGDSALYFCASSAPGQGIDTEAFFGQGTRLTVV.